This is a list of T cell receptor beta chains from one sample in a study of T-cell memory formation after mild COVID-19. A single record per CDR3 protein comes from TCRdb applying MiXCR to the 5' RACE reads. The sample includes about 540,000 distinct CDR3 sequences, roughly 21% seen only once; the top ten take approximately 13%. The sequencing input was PBMCs or a T cell subset sorted from them (not recorded which). All receptors come from an adult woman who had mild COVID-19 (a few samples of this study predate the infection). Cell type and time point are not known. CDR3s leave out the opening cysteine and the closing phenylalanine or tryptophan. Each record gives: V gene, clone size, CDR3 protein. Clone sizes are given selectively: once, few, many, or a class where the clone is expanded.

v_call: TRBV18; clone_size: few; cdr3_aa: ASSPRGTEQF
v_call: TRBV11-2; clone_size: -; cdr3_aa: ASSRFPGISYEQY
v_call: TRBV6-2/TRBV6-3; clone_size: -; cdr3_aa: ASSKGTSNQPQH
v_call: TRBV9; clone_size: -; cdr3_aa: ASSAGLAGNQETQY
v_call: TRBV29-1; clone_size: -; cdr3_aa: SVEDRAGGYYGYT
v_call: TRBV6-6; clone_size: -; cdr3_aa: ASRERTDTQY
v_call: TRBV7-6; clone_size: -; cdr3_aa: ASSLGEGQPNTEAF
v_call: TRBV20-1; clone_size: -; cdr3_aa: SAPLDSANSPLH
v_call: TRBV29-1; clone_size: few; cdr3_aa: SVETVARVGNRAGELF
v_call: TRBV21-1; clone_size: many; cdr3_aa: ASSKEGTSGGDSSYNEQF
v_call: TRBV7-9; clone_size: -; cdr3_aa: ASSLGQAYGQY
v_call: TRBV9; clone_size: -; cdr3_aa: ASSVHGRAESDTQY
v_call: TRBV19; clone_size: -; cdr3_aa: ASSVRPLRLKRTDTQY
v_call: TRBV7-9; clone_size: -; cdr3_aa: ASSPGWGTNEKLF
v_call: TRBV12-5; clone_size: few; cdr3_aa: ASASLIPYWEQF
v_call: TRBV5-1; clone_size: few; cdr3_aa: ATRTSGGTDTQY
v_call: TRBV5-1; clone_size: few; cdr3_aa: ASRLAGGTDTQY
v_call: TRBV4-1; clone_size: -; cdr3_aa: ASSRGSDLNTEAF
v_call: TRBV9; clone_size: few; cdr3_aa: ASSVGATGNSYEQY
v_call: TRBV3-1; clone_size: few; cdr3_aa: ASSFSPAGKETQY
v_call: TRBV9; clone_size: few; cdr3_aa: ASSGTGDTGELF
v_call: TRBV14; clone_size: -; cdr3_aa: ASSHSPWTQY
v_call: TRBV20-1; clone_size: -; cdr3_aa: SARGQGSYNSPLH
v_call: TRBV19; clone_size: -; cdr3_aa: ASSIRPGFRQGVDEQY
v_call: TRBV19; clone_size: -; cdr3_aa: ASSIHSREALRTYGYT
v_call: TRBV4-1; clone_size: -; cdr3_aa: ASSQGLSRGGGTGELF
v_call: TRBV7-7; clone_size: few; cdr3_aa: ASSLATGDIYEQY
v_call: TRBV4-1; clone_size: -; cdr3_aa: ASSQERGVGNQPQH
v_call: TRBV4-3; clone_size: -; cdr3_aa: ASSQFGGPDTGELF
v_call: TRBV12-3/TRBV12-4; clone_size: once; cdr3_aa: ATRPQPQH
v_call: TRBV7-7; clone_size: few; cdr3_aa: ASSLTGGAGGELF
v_call: TRBV29-1; clone_size: few; cdr3_aa: SVGGEHQIEQF
v_call: TRBV12-3/TRBV12-4; clone_size: few; cdr3_aa: ASSRAGQGLFGQY
v_call: TRBV7-9; clone_size: few; cdr3_aa: ASSFPLLGVGNEQF
v_call: TRBV7-2; clone_size: many; cdr3_aa: ASSLSRARTDTQY
v_call: TRBV29-1; clone_size: few; cdr3_aa: SVRGTGTGELF